The 20 T cell receptor beta chains in this list originate from one sample, sequenced in a study of T-cell reconstitution after alpha-beta-depleted transplantation in children (dated by TCRdb to the mid-2010s). Library method: PCR. TCRdb names Illumina HiSeq 2500 as the instrument used. Molecular barcoding was employed in the preparation of TCR libraries, with unique molecular identifiers being used to normalize TCRbeta repertoire quantification. Clones were called with MiXCR by TCRdb after fastp trimmed the public reads at Q25, and only in-frame beta chains were retained. Records with the same CDR3 protein are collapsed into one entry carrying the most frequent genes and DNA. The table for this sample lists about 980,000 distinct CDR3 sequences; around 30% of them were counted only once. In total, the top ten clones hold around 30% of the sample. Sample treatment or condition, as interpreted from the label and publication: allogeneic hematopoietic cell transplantation with graft depleted of TCRalphabeta T cells and CD19 B cells.

Sequences were derived from PBMCs, mostly from graft donor cells, sampled 360 days after TCRalphabeta/CD19-depleted stem cell transplant. The source is a boy under two years old who had a stem cell transplant for SCID, so the T cells may come from the graft donor.

The rearrangement links TRBV11-2 to TRBJ2-1, with 7 positions matching TRBD2. Germline trimming cut 5 bases from V and 8 bases from J; bases unmatched to any gene: 21. Germline lookup yields CDR1 SGHAT and CDR2 FQNNGV. This CDR3 comprises 18 residues. The CDR3 DNA reads TGTGCCAGCAGCCCCCCTTCCGGGTGGGGGGGGAATCCACATGAGCAGTTCTTC. This translates into CASSPPSGWGGNPHEQFF.

CDR3 coding DNA: TGTGCCAGCAGCTTAGAGCCGGGGGGGCCGTTCGCGCAGTTCTTC. Residues: CASSLEPGGPFAQFF. The rearrangement joins TRBV7-2 to TRBJ2-1; 8 bases are shared with TRBD2. V shed 1 base and J 12 bases; nucleotides not matched to a gene: 11. The CDR3 contains 15 residues. Germline V gene lookup returns CDR1 SGHTA and CDR2 FQGNSA. Based on the CDR3 plus reference TRBV7-2 and TRBJ2-1, the full variable domain is GAGVSQSPSNKVTEKGKDVELRCDPISGHTALYWYRQSLGQGLEFLIYFQGNSAPDKSGLPSDRFSAERTGGSVSTLTIQRTQQEDSAVYLCASSLEPGGPFAQFFGPGTRLTVL.

The chain has TRBV20-1 and TRBJ2-5, with D possibly matching TRBD2 (5 bases). The germline V gene encodes CDR1 DFQATT and CDR2 SNEGSKA (reference sequence). Trimming shortened V by 1 base and J by 7 bases, and 16 bases separated the two germline ends. The CDR3 contains 14 residues. The CDR3, as DNA: TGCAGTGCTAGAGTACTAGTGACTGTTGGGACCCAGTACTTC. It codes for CSARVLVTVGTQYF.

This clonotype has only a few counts. The chain employs TRBV25-1 and TRBJ1-1; a weak D match, TRBD1 (6 bases). Germline CDR1 and CDR2: MGHDK and SYGVNS. The germline V and J ends were trimmed by 7 bases and 6 bases, with 21 bases remaining between them. This CDR3 has 15 amino acids. CDR3 in amino acids: CASTDDRWVGAEAFF. CDR3 coding DNA: TGTGCCAGCACCGACGACAGGTGGGTCGGGGCTGAAGCTTTCTTT.

This clonotype was seen more than once but under ten times. The J gene is TRBJ2-1, the V gene TRBV12-3 or TRBV12-4; no reliable D call. V lost 3 bases and J lost 9, with 12 bases in between. This CDR3 has 13 amino acids. This CDR3 reads CASSLPLSVEQFF. DNA for the CDR3: TGTGCCAGCAGTTTGCCCCTGAGCGTTGAGCAGTTCTTC.

There are a few counts of this clonotype. The J gene is TRBJ1-1, the V gene TRBV24-1; no reliable D call. CDR3 size: 14 residues. From germline, CDR1 is KGHDR and CDR2 SFDVKD. The germline V and J ends were trimmed by 7 bases and 1 base, with 12 bases remaining between them. For the CDR3, the DNA is TGTGCCACCAGGAGAGCCAACAGGAACACTGAAGCTTTCTTT. It encodes CATRRANRNTEAFF.

This chain links TRBV5-1 with TRBJ2-5; 14 nucleotides agree with TRBD2. V gave up 3 bases and J gave up 1 base; unmatched junction bases: 8. Germline V gene data show CDR1 as SGHRS and CDR2 as YFSETQ. This CDR3 comprises 18 residues. The CDR3 loop is CASSSGLAGDLLQETQYF. The CDR3 DNA reads TGCGCCAGCAGCTCGGGACTAGCGGGGGACCTACTCCAAGAGACCCAGTACTTC. Full variable domain (rest looked up from reference TRBV5-1 and TRBJ2-5): KAGVTQTPRYLIKTRGQQVTLSCSPISGHRSVSWYQQTPGQGLQFLFEYFSETQRNKGNFPGRFSGRQFSNSRSEMNVSTLELGDSALYLCASSSGLAGDLLQETQYFGPGTRLLVL.

The gene calls are TRBV5-1 and TRBJ1-1, with D maybe TRBD1 (6 bases). This CDR3 has 14 residues. Germline loops: CDR1 SGHRS, CDR2 YFSETQ. Deletions cut 6 bases from V and 3 bases from J, with 15 bases between. The CDR3 nucleotides are TGCGCCAGCACCAGAACAGGGTCGGACACTGAAGCTTTCTTT. It translates to CASTRTGSDTEAFF.

J is TRBJ2-1 and V is TRBV9; 16 bases match TRBD2. This CDR3 spans 18 amino acids. The ends lost 4 bases at V and 1 base at J; junction bases unmatched: 5. CDR1 and CDR2 from the germline V gene are SGDLS and YYNGEE. In nucleotides, the CDR3 is TGTGCCAGCAGCCCTGCGGGACTAGCGGGGGGGTCCTACAATGAGCAGTTCTTC. It codes for CASSPAGLAGGSYNEQFF.

This clonotype was found a few times. The V call is TRBV29-1, the J call TRBJ2-5; D is uncertain. This CDR3 is built from 13 residues. CDR1 and CDR2 from the germline V gene are SQVTM and ANQGSEA. Trimming cost V 4 bases and J 0 bases, with 9 bases left between them. CDR3 sequence reads: CSVVGGYQETQYF. In DNA, the CDR3 is TGCAGCGTTGTCGGTGGCTACCAAGAGACCCAGTACTTC.

This clonotype occurred a few times. The chain joins TRBV20-1 to TRBJ1-1, with a tentative D call TRBD1 (5 bases). Germline lookup yields CDR1 DFQATT and CDR2 SNEGSKA (reference sequence). V gave up 5 bases and J gave up 0 bases, with 10 bases separating them. The CDR3 is 13 amino acids. CDR3 protein: CSALRQLNTEAFF. DNA of the CDR3: TGCAGTGCTTTGCGACAGCTGAACACTGAAGCTTTCTTT.

The chain carries TRBV2 and TRBJ2-3, with D uncertain. The CDR3 extends over 12 amino acids. The V end was cut by 2 bases, the J end by 6 bases, with 6 bases between. Germline values: CDR1 SNHLY, CDR2 FYNNEI. The CDR3 sequence: CASSEPYDTQYF. In nucleotides, the CDR3 is TGTGCCAGCAGTGAACCCTACGATACGCAGTATTTT.

The V call is TRBV5-1, the J call TRBJ2-7; 10 bases match TRBD2. The V segment lost 4 bases and the J segment 3 bases; nucleotides outside the gene matches: 10. Germline assignment: CDR1 SGHRS and CDR2 YFSETQ. The CDR3 spans 16 residues. The chain's CDR3 is CASSVAGGLISYEQYF. The CDR3 coding sequence is TGCGCCAGCAGCGTAGCGGGGGGTCTCATTAGCTACGAGCAGTACTTC.

The chain joins TRBV10-3 to TRBJ2-3, with 9 nucleotides matching TRBD1. The V and J ends lost 3 bases and 0 bases, in that order; junction bases with no gene match: 4. Germline-derived CDR1 and CDR2 are ENHRY and SYGVKD. This CDR3 region has 16 residues. CDR3 DNA sequence: TGTGCCATCAGTGAACAGGGGGCTATTAGCACAGATACGCAGTATTTT. Protein: CAISEQGAISTDTQYF.

This rearrangement joins TRBV7-9 to TRBJ2-3, with D perhaps TRBD2 (5 bases). The CDR3 contains 17 residues. Trimming took off 3 bases at V and 2 bases at J, with 18 bases between the two ends. Per germline, CDR1 SEHNR and CDR2 FQNEAQ (reference sequence). CDR3 sequence (DNA): TGTGCCAGCAGCTTGGTACTACTAAGCGGCATCACAGATACGCAGTATTTT. This translates into CASSLVLLSGITDTQYF.

This clonotype was picked up a small number of times. The J gene is TRBJ1-1, the V gene TRBV7-8; the match to TRBD1 covers 12 bases. Trimming took 5 bases from V and 5 from J; bases not matched to a gene: 9. Per germline, CDR1 SGHVS and CDR2 FQNEAQ. The CDR3 is made up of 16 amino acids. CDR3 in amino acids: CASSAGTGGFGTEAFF. The CDR3, as DNA: TGTGCCAGCAGCGCCGGGACAGGGGGCTTTGGGACTGAAGCTTTCTTT.

This clonotype was counted between two and nine times. J is TRBJ2-1 and V is TRBV5-1, with 10 bases that match TRBD2. The ends lost 2 bases at V and 7 bases at J; junction bases unmatched: 6. This CDR3 comprises 15 residues. The germline CDR1 and CDR2 sequences are SGHRS and YFSETQ. The CDR3 bases are TGCGCCAGCAGCTTCATAGCGGGGGGCCGGAATGAGCAGTTCTTC. It specifies CASSFIAGGRNEQFF.

The CDR3 here is CASSMERRQYF. CDR3 DNA sequence: TGTGCCAGCAGTATGGAGCGGCGGCAGTATTTT. This chain connects TRBV2 to TRBJ2-3, with D perhaps matching TRBD2 (5 bases). The V gene's germline CDR1 is SNHLY and CDR2 FYNNEI. CDR3 length: 11 amino acids. V lost 5 bases and J 11 bases, leaving 11 bases between the germline ends.

This clonotype was observed a few times. The chain uses TRBV5-5 and TRBJ2-7; 9 bases agree with TRBD1. V trimming: 0 bases; J trimming: 4 bases; junction bases outside the gene matches: 8. Germline CDR1 and CDR2: SGHKS and YYEKEE (reference sequence). CDR3 length equals 16 residues. The CDR3 protein is CASSLGTGQGSYEQYF. The CDR3 bases are TGTGCCAGCAGCTTGGGGACCGGACAGGGGTCGTACGAGCAGTACTTC.

The chain has TRBV6-5 and TRBJ2-7; D may be TRBD1 (6 bases). V was cut by 0 bases and J by 3 bases, with 15 bases left in between. CDR3 size: 16 residues. Germline assignment: CDR1 MNHEY and CDR2 SVGAGI. The CDR3 here is CASSYSLGTYDYEQYF. For the CDR3, the DNA is TGTGCCAGCAGTTACTCTCTTGGGACATACGACTACGAGCAGTACTTC.